The T cell receptor beta chain described here comes from a study of T cells in Graves' hyperthyroidism and ophthalmopathy. About the study: At initial diagnosis, before any treatment had begun, peripheral blood was obtained.

From RNA transcripts, TCR beta CDR3 regions were amplified. The HTBI primer set served for first-round RT-PCR of the TCR CDR3. TCRdb recomputed calls from the multiplex PCR reads with MiXCR, one row per CDR3 protein. The sample includes a few hundred thousand distinct CDR3 sequences, roughly 15% of them seen just once. Thyroid ultrasound, orbital computed tomography, clinical symptoms, and serum thyroxine and TRAb underpinned diagnoses. This clonotype was counted many times. Sequenced input: blood. The TCR sequence derives from a woman between 40 and 50 years old with Graves' ophthalmopathy.

CDR3 sequence: CASSLGSTPDYGYTF. The CDR3 coding sequence is TGCGCCAGCAGCTTGGGTTCCACCCCGGACTATGGCTACACCTTC. J is TRBJ1-2 and V is TRBV5-1, with D unresolved. Germline assignment: CDR1 SGHRS and CDR2 YFSETQ. The CDR3 extends over 15 amino acids. V shed 0 bases and J shed 3 bases, with 12 bases lying between them.